The source of this T cell receptor beta chain is a study of control samples from healthy donors and cancer patients. This CDR3 is 13 amino acids long. Trimming shortened V by 2 bases and J by 4 bases, and 9 bases separated the two germline ends. The germline V gene encodes CDR1 GTSNPN and CDR2 SVGIG (reference sequence). Measured with immunoSEQ multiplex PCR; TCRdb has only the in-frame clones, and not every one. The sample records about 110,000 clones, 88% being singletons. This chain uses TRBV30 with TRBJ1-5, with no clear D. Sequencing was done on a sample of PBMCs. The sequence came from a woman in her sixties or seventies with lung cancer. The CDR3 DNA is TGTGCCTGGAGTCTTCAAGGAAATCAGCCCCAGCATTTT. Its protein product is CAWSLQGNQPQHF.